This T cell receptor (beta chain) was sequenced during a study of early T cells in non-severe SARS-CoV-2 infection. The germline V gene has CDR1 ENHRY and CDR2 SYGVKD. The CDR3 totals 13 residues. With 7 bases removed from V and 0 bases from J, the gap between germline ends came to 9 bases. This clonotype was seen only a few times. Unique molecular identifiers were affixed to single, distinct cDNA molecules. TCRdb re-called the 5' RACE reads through MiXCR, storing one row per CDR3 protein. The data hold about 52,000 distinct CDR3 sequences, with around 10% observed a single time. The chain links TRBV10-3 to TRBJ1-1; D unresolved. Sequencing was carried out using whole blood. The TCR originated in an adult who was a healthcare worker with PCR-confirmed SARS-CoV-2 infection or an uninfected control (not recorded which). CDR3 bases: TGTGCCATCACCCGGGCCCTGAACACTGAAGCTTTCTTT. It translates to CAITRALNTEAFF.